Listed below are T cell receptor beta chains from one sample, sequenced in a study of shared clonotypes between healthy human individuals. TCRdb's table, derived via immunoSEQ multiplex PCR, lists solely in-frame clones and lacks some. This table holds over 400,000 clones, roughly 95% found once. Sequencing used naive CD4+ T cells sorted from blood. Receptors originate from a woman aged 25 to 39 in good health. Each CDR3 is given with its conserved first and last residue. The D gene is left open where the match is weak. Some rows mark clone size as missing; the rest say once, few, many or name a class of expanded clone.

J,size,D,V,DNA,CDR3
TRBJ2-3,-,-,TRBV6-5,TGTGCCAGCAAATTAACTTGGACAGACACAGATACGCAGTATTTT,CASKLTWTDTDTQYF
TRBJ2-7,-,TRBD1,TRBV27,TGTGCCAGCAGTTACGGACAGGGGTCGATGGTGAGGGAGCAGTACTTC,CASSYGQGSMVREQYF
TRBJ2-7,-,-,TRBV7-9,TGTGCCAGCAGCTCACGGGCCAGCTACGAGCAGTACTTC,CASSSRASYEQYF
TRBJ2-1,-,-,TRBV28,TGTGCCAGCAGTTTTCAAAGCAGTGTGGGGCTTTACAATGAGCAGTTCTTC,CASSFQSSVGLYNEQFF
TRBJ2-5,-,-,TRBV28,TGTGCCAGCAGTTTATGGGTTGGAGACCTTAACTTC,CASSLWVGDLNF
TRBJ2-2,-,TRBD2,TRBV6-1,TGTGCCAGCAGTGAAGCGTGGCTAGCGGGAGGGCCGGGGACCGGGGAGCTGTTTTTT,CASSEAWLAGGPGTGELFF
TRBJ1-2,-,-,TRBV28,TGTGCCAGCGGACCTTCCTATGGCTACACCTTC,CASGPSYGYTF
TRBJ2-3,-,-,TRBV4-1,TGCGCCAGCAGCCCAGACGGGACTACAGATACGCAGTATTTT,CASSPDGTTDTQYF
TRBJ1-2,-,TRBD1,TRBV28,TGTGCCAGCAGTTCCCTCGGGACAGGGGACTATGGCTACACCTTC,CASSSLGTGDYGYTF
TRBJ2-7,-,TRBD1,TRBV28,TGTGCCAGCAGTTTATTTTCGTTCGGGACAGGGGGTGTCTACGAGCAGTACTTC,CASSLFSFGTGGVYEQYF
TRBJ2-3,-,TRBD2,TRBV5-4,TGTGCCAGCAGCTCGAAACTAGCGGGAGTCGTAGATACGCAGTATTTT,CASSSKLAGVVDTQYF
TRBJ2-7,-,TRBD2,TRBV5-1,TGCGCCAGCAGCCCAAGCGGGCTAGCGGGACTCTACGAGCAGTACTTC,CASSPSGLAGLYEQYF
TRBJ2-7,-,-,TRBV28,TGTGCCAGCACCCTGGGGTGGGATCCCCCCTACGAGCAGTACTTC,CASTLGWDPPYEQYF
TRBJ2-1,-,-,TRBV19,TGTGCCAGTAGTATCAGTTCGGGAGCCTACAATGAGCAGTTCTTC,CASSISSGAYNEQFF
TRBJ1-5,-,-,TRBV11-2,TGTGCCAGCAGCTTGGGAGGGGCGGGCAATCAGCCCCAGCATTTT,CASSLGGAGNQPQHF
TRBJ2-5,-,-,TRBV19,TGTGCCAGTAGTATAGATCGGGGAATGGGGGAGACCCAGTACTTC,CASSIDRGMGETQYF
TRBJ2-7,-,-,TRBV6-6,TGTGCCAGCAGTTACCGGGACACGTCCTACGAGCAGTACTTC,CASSYRDTSYEQYF
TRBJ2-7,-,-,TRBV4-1,TGCGCCAGCAGCCGCGAGACTGGCTCCTACGAGCAGTACTTC,CASSRETGSYEQYF
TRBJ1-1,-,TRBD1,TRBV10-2,TGCGCCAGCACTTCCGGGACAATGAGAACAGGGGCTGAAGCTTTCTTT,CASTSGTMRTGAEAFF
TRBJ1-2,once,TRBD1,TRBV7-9,TGTGCCAGCAGCTTAGGGCGGGACAGGGTCCACACCTTC,CASSLGRDRVHTF
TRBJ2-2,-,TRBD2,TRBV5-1,TGCGCCAGCACCTTTAGCGGGGGGAACACCGGGGAGCTGTTTTTT,CASTFSGGNTGELFF
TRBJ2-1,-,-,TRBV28,TGTGCCAGCAGTCTAGCGAGCTCCTACAATGAGCAGTTCTTC,CASSLASSYNEQFF
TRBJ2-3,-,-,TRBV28,TGTGCCAGCAGTTTCCTGACTCCGGGAGCAGATACGCAGTATTTT,CASSFLTPGADTQYF
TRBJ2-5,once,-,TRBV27,TGTGCCAGCAGTTCCCAGTCGCGTGAGACCCAGTACTTC,CASSSQSRETQYF
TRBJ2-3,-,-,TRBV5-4,TGTGCCAGCAGCAAGACTAAGGAAGATACGCAGTATTTT,CASSKTKEDTQYF
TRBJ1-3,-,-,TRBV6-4,TGTGCCAGCAGTGTCAATGAGTCCCAACTGGGAAACACCATATATTTT,CASSVNESQLGNTIYF
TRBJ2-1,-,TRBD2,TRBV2,TGTGCCAGCAGTGTCCGAGCGGGAGGTCATGAGCAGTTCTTC,CASSVRAGGHEQFF
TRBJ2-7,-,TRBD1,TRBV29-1,TGCAGCGTTGAGGGACAGAGCTACGAGCAGTACTTC,CSVEGQSYEQYF
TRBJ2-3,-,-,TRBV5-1,TGCGCCAGCAGCTTGGCGGCTAACACAGATACGCAGTATTTT,CASSLAANTDTQYF
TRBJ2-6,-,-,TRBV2,TGTGCCAGTCGACAGGAGAGCTCTGGGGCCAACGTCCTGACTTTC,CASRQESSGANVLTF
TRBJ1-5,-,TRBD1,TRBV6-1,TGTGCCAGCAGTATACAGGGGGTATACAATCAGCCCCAGCATTTT,CASSIQGVYNQPQHF
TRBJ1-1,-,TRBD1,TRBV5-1,TGCGCCAGCAGCTTTCGACAGGGGCGGGGGACTGAAGCTTTCTTT,CASSFRQGRGTEAFF
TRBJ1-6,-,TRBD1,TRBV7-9,TGTGCCAGCAGCCTGGGACAGACAGATTCACCCCTCCACTTT,CASSLGQTDSPLHF
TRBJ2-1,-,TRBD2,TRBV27,TGTGCCAGTCGGAGGGAGAGCGGGAGTTCGTACAATGAGCAGTTCTTC,CASRRESGSSYNEQFF
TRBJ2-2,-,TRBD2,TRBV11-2,TGTGCCAGCAGCCGTAGCGGGAGTGGGGAGCTGTTTTTT,CASSRSGSGELFF
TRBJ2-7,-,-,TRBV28,TGTGCCAGCAGTTGGGTGGGAGACTCCTACGAGCAGTACTTC,CASSWVGDSYEQYF
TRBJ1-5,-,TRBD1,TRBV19,TGTGCCACCCGGGACAGGGGCAAAGGGGGTCAGCCCCAGCATTTT,CATRDRGKGGQPQHF
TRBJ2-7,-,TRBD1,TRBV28,TGTGCCAGCAGCTCTCCGCCGGGACAGGGGGATGAGCAGTACTTC,CASSSPPGQGDEQYF
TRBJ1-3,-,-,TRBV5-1,TGCGCCAGCAGCCTTGTGGCAGGGGCTGGAAACACCATATATTTT,CASSLVAGAGNTIYF
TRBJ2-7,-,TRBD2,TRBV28,TGTGCCAGCAGTCCCGGGACTAGCGACTACGAGCAGTACTTC,CASSPGTSDYEQYF
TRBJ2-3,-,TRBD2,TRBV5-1,TGCGCCAGCAGCTTCTCTAGCGGACCTAGCACAGATACGCAGTATTTT,CASSFSSGPSTDTQYF
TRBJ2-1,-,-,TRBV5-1,TGCGCCAGCAACGCTTGGGTGGCAGAGATAAGCTCCTACAATGAGCAGTTCTTC,CASNAWVAEISSYNEQFF
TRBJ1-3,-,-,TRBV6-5,TGTGCCAGCAGGACAGCTGGAAACACCATATATTTT,CASRTAGNTIYF
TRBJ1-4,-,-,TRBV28,TGTGCCAGCCAAGCTAATGAAAAACTGTTTTTT,CASQANEKLFF
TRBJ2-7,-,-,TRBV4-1,TGCGCCAGCAGCCAAGATCGAAGGACAGACTCCTACGAGCAGTACTTC,CASSQDRRTDSYEQYF
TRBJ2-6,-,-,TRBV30,TGTGCCTGGAGCGCACAAGGGTCTGGGGCCAACGTCCTGACTTTC,CAWSAQGSGANVLTF
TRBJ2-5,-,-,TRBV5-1,TGCGCCAGCAGCTTGGGCACGGGGGAGACCCAGTACTTC,CASSLGTGETQYF
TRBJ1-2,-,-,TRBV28,TGTGCCAGCAGTGGGCCCGGGGCACCTAACTATGGCTACACCTTC,CASSGPGAPNYGYTF
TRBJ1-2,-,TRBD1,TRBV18,TGTGCCAGCTCACCAACAGGGGGCTCTAACTATGGCTACACCTTC,CASSPTGGSNYGYTF
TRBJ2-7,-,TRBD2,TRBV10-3,TGTGCCGCTCGCACCGACATTAGCGGGAGAGGCGAGCAGTACTTC,CAARTDISGRGEQYF
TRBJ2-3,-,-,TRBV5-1,TGCGCCAGCAGCACGGAAGGGATTAACGAGGATACGCAGTATTTT,CASSTEGINEDTQYF
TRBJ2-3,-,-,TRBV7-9,TGTGCCAGCAGCTTAGAAACAGATACGCAGTATTTT,CASSLETDTQYF